This is a list of T cell receptor beta chains from one sample in a study of regulatory T cells in long-lasting Graves disease. TCRdb re-called the multiplex PCR reads with MiXCR, one entry per CDR3 protein. Of 360,000 or so distinct CDR3 sequences in the sample, around 15% were seen once. The sample was also reused in another study, on T cells in Graves' hyperthyroidism and ophthalmopathy.

Sample: peripheral blood mononuclear cells (PBMCs), taken at new diagnosis, from a patient treated with antithyroid drugs. These receptors came from a woman aged 18-29 years with Graves disease. CDR3s include the opening cysteine and the closing phenylalanine or tryptophan. A D gene is named only where the DNA matches it firmly. Some rows mark clone size as missing; the rest say once, few, many or name a class of expanded clone.

TRBV5-1	TRBJ2-7	many	TRBD2	TGCGCCAGCAGCTTGGTTGCGGGAGGGGGTTACGAGCAGTACTTC	CASSLVAGGGYEQYF
TRBV7-9	TRBJ1-2	.	.	TGTGCCAGCAGCTTAGGGGCACGCTATGGCTACACCTTC	CASSLGARYGYTF
TRBV3-1	TRBJ2-5	many	TRBD2	TGTGCCAGCAGCCAAGATCGCCGGGCTAGCGGGGGGAAAGAGACCCAGTACTTC	CASSQDRRASGGKETQYF
TRBV18	TRBJ2-1	many	.	TGTGCCAGTCACGACTGGGGGGCCCCCTACAATGAGCAGTTCTTC	CASHDWGAPYNEQFF
TRBV20-1	TRBJ1-5	many	.	TGCAGCACAACAGCGGGAGATCAGCCCCAGCATTTT	CSTTAGDQPQHF
TRBV10-3	TRBJ2-1	few	TRBD2	TGTGCCATCAGCCCCACTAGCGGGACAATAGAGCAGTTCTTC	CAISPTSGTIEQFF
TRBV3-1	TRBJ2-1	few	TRBD2	TGTGCCAGCAGCCAAAGAAGCGGGACTAGCGTGTTCTTC	CASSQRSGTSVFF
TRBV4-1	TRBJ2-5	many	.	TGCGCCAGCAGCCAAGATTTGTCACGACTGAGGAATACCGTGGGGACAAGGGGGTATGACCAGTACTTC	CASSQDLSRLRNTVGTRGYDQYF
TRBV27	TRBJ1-1	.	.	TGTGCCAGCAGTTTTCGCGGGGCGCGGGGAGCTTTCTTT	CASSFRGARGAFF
TRBV7-3	TRBJ2-1	many	TRBD2	TGTGCCAGCAGCCCCCGACTAGCGGGAGGGCTAAATGAGCAGTTCTTC	CASSPRLAGGLNEQFF
TRBV12-3/TRBV12-4	TRBJ1-2	few	.	TGTGCCAGCGTCAGCGGGTCCCGGGGCTATGGCTACACCTTC	CASVSGSRGYGYTF
TRBV25-1	TRBJ2-5	many	TRBD2	TGTGCCAGCAGTGAGATCCCTTTTGCGGGGGGATCGGAAACCCAGTACTTC	CASSEIPFAGGSETQYF
TRBV29-1	TRBJ1-2	.	.	TGCAGCGTTGAGGACGGCTACACCTTC	CSVEDGYTF
TRBV19	TRBJ2-1	few	.	TGTGCCAGTAGTATTCGGGGGCATGAGCAGTTCTTC	CASSIRGHEQFF
TRBV9	TRBJ2-3	many	.	TGTGCCAGCAGCCCCCAGGGAGGGGGTGGTTCAGATACGCAGTATTTT	CASSPQGGGGSDTQYF
TRBV6-9	TRBJ1-1	.	.	TGTGCCAGCAGTTACGGGGCAGGGAGTAGCACTGAAGCTTTCTTT	CASSYGAGSSTEAFF
TRBV6-1	TRBJ2-6	.	.	TGTGCCAGCAGGACCCGGCGGCAGACCCAGCTCTGGGCCAACGTCCTGACTTTC	CASRTRRQTQLWANVLTF
TRBV7-2	TRBJ1-4	few	.	TGTGCCAGCAGCTTGGCTAGGACAGATGAAAAACTGTTTTTT	CASSLARTDEKLFF
TRBV3-1	TRBJ2-6	few	.	TGTGCCAGCAGCCGACCCTCTGGGGCCAACGTCCTGACTTTC	CASSRPSGANVLTF
TRBV11-2	TRBJ2-4	many	.	TGTGCCAGCAGCTTAGGTCGGGGTTCGGCCAAAAACATTCAGTACTTC	CASSLGRGSAKNIQYF
TRBV6-1	TRBJ1-5	.	.	TGTGCCAGCTACGAGAGGGACACTCAGCCCCAGCATTTT	CASYERDTQPQHF
TRBV5-6	TRBJ1-4	.	.	TGTGCCAGCAGCTACTACATCGGCGCAACTAATGAAAAACTGTTTTTT	CASSYYIGATNEKLFF
TRBV7-3	TRBJ2-1	many	.	TGTGCCAGCAGCATCGACAGCAATGAGCAGTTCTTC	CASSIDSNEQFF
TRBV30	TRBJ2-5	.	TRBD2	TGTGCCTGGACTAGCGGGGGGGCAGAGACCCAGTACTTC	CAWTSGGAETQYF
TRBV2	TRBJ1-6	many	TRBD1	TGTGCCAGCAGTGAAGCGCGACAGGGATATAATTCACCCCTCCACTTT	CASSEARQGYNSPLHF
TRBV9	TRBJ2-6	many	.	TGTGCCAGCAGCGTAGGCTCTGGGGCCAACGTCCTGACTTTC	CASSVGSGANVLTF
TRBV7-9	TRBJ2-7	many	TRBD1	TGTGCCAGCAGTAAGCCGGGACAGCTGCAAGAGCAGTACTTC	CASSKPGQLQEQYF
TRBV18	TRBJ1-1	many	TRBD1	TGTGCCAGCTCCACGATGACAGGGTACGCTTTCTTT	CASSTMTGYAFF
TRBV20-1	TRBJ2-7	many	.	TGCAGTGCTCTTAAGCCTTCCACCTACGAGCAGTACTTC	CSALKPSTYEQYF
TRBV19	TRBJ2-5	few	TRBD2	TGTGCCAGTAGTACGAACCCAGGACTAGCTCAAGAGACCCAGTACTTC	CASSTNPGLAQETQYF
TRBV11-2	TRBJ2-7	many	TRBD2	TGTGCCAGCAGCGGCACAGCGGGGCTACGAGGGTACGAGCAGTACTTC	CASSGTAGLRGYEQYF
TRBV5-1	TRBJ1-6	few	.	TGCGCCAGCAGCTTGGCCTTTAGCTCCTATAATTCACCCCTCCACTTT	CASSLAFSSYNSPLHF
TRBV15	TRBJ2-5	many	.	TGTGCCACCAGCAGAGCCGGGACGTTCCAAGAGACCCAGTACTTC	CATSRAGTFQETQYF
TRBV5-4	TRBJ2-5	few	.	TGTGCCAGCAGCTTGCCGGGGGCAGCTCAAGAGACCCAGTACTTC	CASSLPGAAQETQYF
TRBV29-1	TRBJ2-7	.	TRBD1	TGCAGCGTTGAGGGGACAGGGAGACGCGAGCAGTACTTC	CSVEGTGRREQYF
TRBV5-4	TRBJ2-5	many	.	TGTGCCAGCAGCTTCAAACAGGGGGGGGGTAGAGAGACCCAGTACTTC	CASSFKQGGGRETQYF
TRBV28	TRBJ1-2	many	.	TGTGCCAGCAGTTCCCTACAAGGCCCGGATGGCTACACCTTC	CASSSLQGPDGYTF
TRBV9	TRBJ2-7	.	.	TGTGCCAGCAGCGGGGAAGCTTACGAGCAGTACTTC	CASSGEAYEQYF
TRBV20-1	TRBJ2-5	many	.	TGCAGTGCTAGTCGCGTCCGGAGCCAAGAGACCCAGTACTTC	CSASRVRSQETQYF
TRBV6-5	TRBJ1-5	many	.	TGTGCCAGCAGTTACAGAGGGTACAATCAGCCCCAGCATTTT	CASSYRGYNQPQHF
TRBV28	TRBJ2-3	few	.	TGTGCCAGCAGTAGGGATTCGGGGAGGAGCACAGATACGCAGTATTTT	CASSRDSGRSTDTQYF
TRBV5-1	TRBJ1-6	.	.	TGCGCCAGCAGCTTGGACAATTCACCCCTCCACTTT	CASSLDNSPLHF
TRBV10-3	TRBJ1-1	few	.	TGTGCCATCAGGGTACAAAAAGACGCCACTGAAGCTTTCTTT	CAIRVQKDATEAFF
TRBV11-1	TRBJ2-5	many	.	TGTGCCAGCAGCTTCAATCGGATCCAAGAGACCCAGTACTTC	CASSFNRIQETQYF
TRBV28	TRBJ1-5	many	.	TGTGCCAGCGATACGACGGATTATAGCAATCAGCCCCAGCATTTT	CASDTTDYSNQPQHF
TRBV3-1	TRBJ1-5	many	.	TGTGCCAGCAGCCAAGGACTGAACAATCAGCCCCAGCATTTT	CASSQGLNNQPQHF
TRBV9	TRBJ2-7	.	.	TGTGCCAGCAGCGTGGACTCGATTTCGTACGAGCAGTACTTC	CASSVDSISYEQYF
TRBV7-9	TRBJ1-1	many	.	TGTGCCAGCAGACATCTCCGGGCAGGGCGGAACACTGAAGCTTTCTTT	CASRHLRAGRNTEAFF
TRBV7-8	TRBJ2-5	many	TRBD1	TGTGCCAGCAGCTCAGTACGGGACAGGGTAGAGACCCAGTACTTC	CASSSVRDRVETQYF
TRBV2	TRBJ2-4	many	TRBD1	TGTGCCAGTTCGGACAGGGGGCCGGGCATTCAGTACTTC	CASSDRGPGIQYF
TRBV20-1	TRBJ1-5	few	TRBD1	TGCAGTGCCAGGACAGGGGATCAGCCCCAGCATTTT	CSARTGDQPQHF
TRBV18	TRBJ2-5	few	TRBD2	TGTGCCAGCTCACCAGGCCAGCGGGGGGGCCCGGGAGAGACCCAGTACTTC	CASSPGQRGGPGETQYF
TRBV12-3/TRBV12-4	TRBJ2-2	many	TRBD1	TGTGCCAGCAGGAGGGGTTGGGACAGGCGGCCCGGGGAGCTGTTTTTT	CASRRGWDRRPGELFF
TRBV11-2	TRBJ2-1	many	TRBD2	TGTGCCAGCAGCCGCGGACTAGCGGGGAGAAACAATGAGCAGTTCTTC	CASSRGLAGRNNEQFF
TRBV6-1	TRBJ1-1	few	.	TGTGCCAGCACCGACATGAACACTGAAGCTTTCTTT	CASTDMNTEAFF
TRBV6-1	TRBJ1-1	many	.	TGTGCCAGCAGCCTACAACCGAGGGCCTCGGGCACTGAAGCTTTCTTT	CASSLQPRASGTEAFF
TRBV3-1	TRBJ1-2	many	TRBD1	TGTGCCAGCAGCCAGGATGGACAGGTTGGATACACCTTC	CASSQDGQVGYTF
TRBV27	TRBJ2-7	many	TRBD1	TGTGCCAGCAGTTCCCAGACAGGGGTTATCTACGAGCAGTACTTC	CASSSQTGVIYEQYF
TRBV4-1	TRBJ1-2	many	TRBD1	TGCGCCAGCAGCCAAGGAGGGGGCGCGGACTATGGCTACACCTTC	CASSQGGGADYGYTF
TRBV6-1	TRBJ1-2	.	.	TGTGCCAGCACCAAGGACGGCTATGGCTACACCTTC	CASTKDGYGYTF